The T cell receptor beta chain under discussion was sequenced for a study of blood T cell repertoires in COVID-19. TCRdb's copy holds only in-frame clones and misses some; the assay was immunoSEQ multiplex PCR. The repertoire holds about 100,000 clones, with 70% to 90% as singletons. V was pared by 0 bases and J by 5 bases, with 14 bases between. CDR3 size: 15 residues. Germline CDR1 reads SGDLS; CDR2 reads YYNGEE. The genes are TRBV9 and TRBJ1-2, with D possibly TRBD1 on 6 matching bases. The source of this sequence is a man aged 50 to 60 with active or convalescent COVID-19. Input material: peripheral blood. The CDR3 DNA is TGTGCCAGCAGCGTAGAGGCAGGGACAATTTATGGCTACACCTTC. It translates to CASSVEAGTIYGYTF.